This T cell receptor beta chain appears in the sequencing data of a study of beta chain features in type 1 diabetes. Turning to the study itself: Patients and healthy donors were similar in age, gender and cell yields.

Study-level results: Researchers report that Type 1 diabetes patients had moderately but significantly shorter TCRB CDR3s across all four CD4+ subsets. Relative to healthy donors, patients appeared to have naive, central memory and Treg TCRB repertoires that were more similar.

With respect to this clone: Its matching antigen is unknown.

cDNA synthesis used the whole RNA isolate, giving expressed TCRB sequences. Sequencing of naive, central memory and regulatory T cell samples gave an average of roughly 3.5 million reads. Generated by immunoSEQ multiplex PCR, the TCRdb table keeps only in-frame clones and is missing some. The sample comprises over 650,000 clones, over 12% of which are singletons, and roughly 0.04% rests with the top ten. Trimming cost V 6 bases and J 5 bases, with 7 bases left between them. The CDR3 contains 11 residues. Germline V gene lookup returns CDR1 MNHNS and CDR2 SASEGT. This sequence joins TRBV6-1 and TRBJ2-5; D is uncertain. This TCR came from a man aged 18 to 30 with type 1 diabetes. Sequenced: naive CD4+ T cells from blood. The CDR3 region is CASRAQETQYF. In nucleotides, the CDR3 is TGTGCCAGCAGGGCCCAGGAGACCCAGTACTTC.